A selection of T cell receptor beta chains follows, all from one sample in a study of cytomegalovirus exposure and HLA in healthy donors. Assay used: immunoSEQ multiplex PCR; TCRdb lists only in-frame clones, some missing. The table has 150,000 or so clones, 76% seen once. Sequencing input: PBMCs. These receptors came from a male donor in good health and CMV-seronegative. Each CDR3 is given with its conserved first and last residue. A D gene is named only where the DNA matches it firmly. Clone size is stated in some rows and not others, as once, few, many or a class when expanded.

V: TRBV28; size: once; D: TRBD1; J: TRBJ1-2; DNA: TGTGCCAGCAGCCCTTCCCCCGGGACAGGCCCTCGATATGGCTACACCTTC; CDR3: CASSPSPGTGPRYGYTF
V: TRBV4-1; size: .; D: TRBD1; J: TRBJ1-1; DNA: TGCGCCAGCAGCCCGTTGGGGGGACAGGTGAAGAATAGGGCTGAAGCTTTCTTT; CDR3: CASSPLGGQVKNRAEAFF
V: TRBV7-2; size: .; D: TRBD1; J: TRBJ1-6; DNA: TGTGCCAGCAGCCCCGGGACAGGGGGCGACCCCTATAATTCACCCCTCCACTTT; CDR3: CASSPGTGGDPYNSPLHF
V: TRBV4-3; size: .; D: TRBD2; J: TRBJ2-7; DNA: TGCGCCAGTCAACTTGGGCGGGGGGCCTCCTACGAGCAGTACTTC; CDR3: CASQLGRGASYEQYF
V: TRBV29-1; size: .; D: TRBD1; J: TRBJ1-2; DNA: TGCAGCGTGGGGGACAGCCACTATGGCTACACCTTC; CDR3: CSVGDSHYGYTF
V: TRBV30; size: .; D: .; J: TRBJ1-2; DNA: TGTGCCTCGTGGCGGGGGGGCTACTATGGCTACACCTTC; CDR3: CASWRGGYYGYTF
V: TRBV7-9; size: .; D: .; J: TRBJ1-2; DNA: TGTGCCAGCAGAGGGGGGGACTATGGCTACACCTTC; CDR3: CASRGGDYGYTF
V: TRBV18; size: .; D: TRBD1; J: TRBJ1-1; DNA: TGTGCCAGCTCAACAGGGGCCACCACTGAAGCTTTCTTT; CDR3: CASSTGATTEAFF
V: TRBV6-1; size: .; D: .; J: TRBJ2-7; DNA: TGTGCCAGCAGTGAAGGGTTGGGGGCGTTCTCCTACGAGCAGTACTTC; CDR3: CASSEGLGAFSYEQYF
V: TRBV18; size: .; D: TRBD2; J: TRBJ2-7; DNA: TGTGCCAGCTCACCAGTCGGGAGGGCCTTAAACGAGCAGTACTTC; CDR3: CASSPVGRALNEQYF
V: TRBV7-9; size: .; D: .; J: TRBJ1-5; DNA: TGTTCCAGCAGCTCGCCGGAGGGCCCCCAGCATTTT; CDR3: CSSSSPEGPQHF
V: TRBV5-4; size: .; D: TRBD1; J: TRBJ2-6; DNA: TGTGCCAGCAGCTTGCGGGGACAGGGGGCCGGGGCCAACGTCCTGACTTTC; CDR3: CASSLRGQGAGANVLTF
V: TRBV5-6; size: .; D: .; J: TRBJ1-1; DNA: TGTGCCAGCAGCCTGGGAGCGGGCACTGAAGCTTTCTTT; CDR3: CASSLGAGTEAFF
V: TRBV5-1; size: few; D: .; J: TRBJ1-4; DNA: TGCGCCAGCAGCTTGGACAGACCAACTAATGAAAAACTGTTTTTT; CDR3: CASSLDRPTNEKLFF
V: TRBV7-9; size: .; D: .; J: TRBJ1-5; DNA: TGTGCCAGCAGCTTGGACAGAGATCAGCCCCAGCATTTT; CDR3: CASSLDRDQPQHF
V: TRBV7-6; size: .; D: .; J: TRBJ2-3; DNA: TGTGCCAGCAGCTTTACGGGAGCAGATACGCAGTATTTT; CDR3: CASSFTGADTQYF
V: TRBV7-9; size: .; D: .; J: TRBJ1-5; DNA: TGTGCCAGCAGCCCCCTTCTGGTCGAGAATCAGCCCCAGCATTTT; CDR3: CASSPLLVENQPQHF
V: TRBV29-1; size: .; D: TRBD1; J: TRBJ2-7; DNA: TGCAGCGTTTTAGGGACAGGGAGCTCCTACGAGCAGTACTTC; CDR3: CSVLGTGSSYEQYF
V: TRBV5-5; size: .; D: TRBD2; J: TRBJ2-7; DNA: TGTGCCAGCAGCTTGGGACTAGCGGGTGGGACGGGGCAGTACTTC; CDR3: CASSLGLAGGTGQYF
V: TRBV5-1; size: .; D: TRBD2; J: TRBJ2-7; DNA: TGCGCCAGCAGCTTGGAAAGCGGGAGGACGAGCGAGCAGTACTTC; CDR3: CASSLESGRTSEQYF
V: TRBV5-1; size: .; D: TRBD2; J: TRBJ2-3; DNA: TGCGCCAGCAGTAATAGCGGGAGTACAGATACGCAGTATTTT; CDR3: CASSNSGSTDTQYF
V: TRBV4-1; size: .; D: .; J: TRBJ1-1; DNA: TGCGCCAGCAGCCAGGAGGGGATGAACACTGAAGCTTTCTTT; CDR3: CASSQEGMNTEAFF
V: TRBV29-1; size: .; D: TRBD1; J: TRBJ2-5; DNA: TGCAGCGTGCAACGGGACAGCAGTCAAGAGACCCAGTACTTC; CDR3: CSVQRDSSQETQYF
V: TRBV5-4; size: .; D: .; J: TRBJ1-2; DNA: TGTGCCAGCATCCTACCGGGAGAGGAGGTTGGCTACACCTTC; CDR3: CASILPGEEVGYTF
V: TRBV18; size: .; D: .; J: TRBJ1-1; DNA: TGTGCCAGCTCCCCCGGGGGGCCCACTGAAGCTTTCTTT; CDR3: CASSPGGPTEAFF
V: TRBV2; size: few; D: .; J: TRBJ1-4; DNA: TGTGCCAGCAGTGAGGGGGCCGGCCTTACTAATGAAAAACTGTTTTTT; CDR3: CASSEGAGLTNEKLFF
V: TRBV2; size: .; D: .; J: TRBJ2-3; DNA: TGTGCCAGCAGGGGAGATGTAGATACGCAGTATTTT; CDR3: CASRGDVDTQYF
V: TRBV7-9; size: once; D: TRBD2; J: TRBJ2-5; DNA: TGTGCCAGCAGCTTCGAGCGGGGGACCCAGTACTTC; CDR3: CASSFERGTQYF
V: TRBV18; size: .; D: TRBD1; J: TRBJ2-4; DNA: TGTGCCAGCTCACCGTATGGGACAGCACTAGCCAAAAACATTCAGTACTTC; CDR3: CASSPYGTALAKNIQYF
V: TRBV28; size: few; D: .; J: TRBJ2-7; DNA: TGTGCCAGTAGGGGCAGCTCCTACGAGCAGTACTTC; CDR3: CASRGSSYEQYF
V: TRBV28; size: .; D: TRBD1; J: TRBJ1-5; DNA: TGTGCCAGCAGCCGCGCAGGGGGAAGTCAGCCCCAGCATTTT; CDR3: CASSRAGGSQPQHF
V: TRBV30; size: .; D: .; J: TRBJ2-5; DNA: TGTGCCTGGAGAGCCCCTCGTAGCGGACAAGAGACCCAGTACTTC; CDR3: CAWRAPRSGQETQYF
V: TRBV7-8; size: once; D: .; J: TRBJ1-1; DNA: TGTGCCAGCACCGTTCTCCCGTTGAACACTGAAGCTTTCTTT; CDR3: CASTVLPLNTEAFF
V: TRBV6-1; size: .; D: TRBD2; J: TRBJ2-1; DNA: TGTGCCAGCAGTCTCACTAGCGGGAGCGTAGGTGAGCAGTTCTTC; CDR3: CASSLTSGSVGEQFF
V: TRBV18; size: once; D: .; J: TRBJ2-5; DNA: TGTGCCAGCTCAACAGGGCCGAAAGAGACCCAGTACTTC; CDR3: CASSTGPKETQYF
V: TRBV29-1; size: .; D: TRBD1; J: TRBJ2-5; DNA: TGCAGCGTTGATTGGGGACAGACTTACCAAGAGACCCAGTACTTC; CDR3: CSVDWGQTYQETQYF
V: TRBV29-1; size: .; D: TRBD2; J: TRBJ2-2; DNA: TGCAGCGTTGCTCCTAGCGGGGGAACCGGGGAGCTGTTTTTT; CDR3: CSVAPSGGTGELFF
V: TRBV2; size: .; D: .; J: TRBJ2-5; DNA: TGTGCCAGCATAAGGTCGCGGGGCTTCCTCGAAGAGACCCAGTACTTC; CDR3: CASIRSRGFLEETQYF
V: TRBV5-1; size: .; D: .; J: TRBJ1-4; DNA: TGCGCCAGCAGCTTGGCCAGGGCAACTAATGAAAAACTGTTTTTT; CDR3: CASSLARATNEKLFF
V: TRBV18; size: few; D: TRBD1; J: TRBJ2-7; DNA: TGTGCCAGCTCACCTGGGACAGATCTGACCCTGGGGCAGTACTTC; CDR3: CASSPGTDLTLGQYF
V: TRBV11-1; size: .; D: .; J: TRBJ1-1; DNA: TGTGCCAGCAGTACCCAGGGCGTGAGGACTGAAGCTTTCTTT; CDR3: CASSTQGVRTEAFF
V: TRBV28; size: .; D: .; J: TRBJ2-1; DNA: TGTGCCAGCAGTTTTAGGAGAAGGGGGGGGTACAATGAGCAGTTCTTC; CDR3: CASSFRRRGGYNEQFF
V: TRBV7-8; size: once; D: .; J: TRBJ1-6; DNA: TGTGCCAGCAGCTCCCGCGCAGACATAGTTAATTCACCCCTCCACTTT; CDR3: CASSSRADIVNSPLHF
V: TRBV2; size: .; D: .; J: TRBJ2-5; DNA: TGTGCCAGCAGTGACCCAAAAAGGGGCGAGACCCAGTACTTC; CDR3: CASSDPKRGETQYF